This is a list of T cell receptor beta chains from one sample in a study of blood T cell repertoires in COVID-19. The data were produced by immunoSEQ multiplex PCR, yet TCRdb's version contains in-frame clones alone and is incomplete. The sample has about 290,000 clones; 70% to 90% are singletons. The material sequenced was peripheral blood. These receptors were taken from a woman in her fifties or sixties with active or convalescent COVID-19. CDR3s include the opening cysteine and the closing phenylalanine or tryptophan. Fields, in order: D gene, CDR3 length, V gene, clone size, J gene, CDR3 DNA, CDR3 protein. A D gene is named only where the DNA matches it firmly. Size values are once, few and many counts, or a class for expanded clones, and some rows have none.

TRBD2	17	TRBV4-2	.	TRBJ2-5	TGTGCCAGCAGCCAACCTCAGACTAGCGGGGGGAGGGAGACCCAGTACTTC	CASSQPQTSGGRETQYF
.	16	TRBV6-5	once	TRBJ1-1	TGTGCCAGCAGTTACTTTTACAGGGCCGGGAACACTGAAGCTTTCTTT	CASSYFYRAGNTEAFF
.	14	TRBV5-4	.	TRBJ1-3	TGTGCCAGCAGCTTGACTGGTAGTGGAAACACCATATATTTT	CASSLTGSGNTIYF
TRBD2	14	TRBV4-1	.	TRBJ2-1	TGCGCCAGCAGCCAAGACTCTAGCGGGAGGAAGCAGTTCTTC	CASSQDSSGRKQFF
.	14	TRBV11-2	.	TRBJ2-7	TGTGCCAGCAGCTTAGACCCCCGTTCCTACGAGCAGTACTTC	CASSLDPRSYEQYF
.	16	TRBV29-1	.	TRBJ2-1	TGCAGCGTTAGGAGGTTATCGGGGTCGCAACCCCATGAGCAGTTCTTC	CSVRRLSGSQPHEQFF
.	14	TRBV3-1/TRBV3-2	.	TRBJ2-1	TGTGCCAGCAGCCAAGGTCGCGGGATGAATGAGCAGTTCTTC	CASSQGRGMNEQFF
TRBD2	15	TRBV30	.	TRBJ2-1	TGTGCCTGGAGTGTTGGGCTAGCGGCCTACAATGAGCAGTTCTTC	CAWSVGLAAYNEQFF
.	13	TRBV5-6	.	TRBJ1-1	TGTGCCAGCAGCTCTTGGTCGGGCACTGAAGCTTTCTTT	CASSSWSGTEAFF
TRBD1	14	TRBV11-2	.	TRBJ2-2	TGTGCCAGCAGCCTTAACCGGGACAGCGGGGAGCTGTTTTTT	CASSLNRDSGELFF
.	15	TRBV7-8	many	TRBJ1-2	TGTGCCAGCAGTTTAGACTCCGGGAATCAGGGGGGCTACACCTTC	CASSLDSGNQGGYTF
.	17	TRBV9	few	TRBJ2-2	TGTGCCAGCAGCGTAACGGACAGACGGCAGGTCACCGGGGAGCTGTTTTTT	CASSVTDRRQVTGELFF
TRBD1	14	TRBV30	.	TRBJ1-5	TGTGCCTGCAAAACCGACAGGGAGAATCAGCCCCAGCATTTT	CACKTDRENQPQHF
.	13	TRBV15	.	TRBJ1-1	TGTGCCACCGAATCAGAGGATAACACTGAAGCTTTCTTT	CATESEDNTEAFF
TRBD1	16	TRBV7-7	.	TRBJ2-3	TGTGCCAGCAGCCCCGGGCAGGGGGCTAGCACAGATACGCAGTATTTT	CASSPGQGASTDTQYF
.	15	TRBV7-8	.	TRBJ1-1	TGTGCCAGCAGCCCCCATCGGGGTTGGGTCACTGAAGCTTTCTTT	CASSPHRGWVTEAFF
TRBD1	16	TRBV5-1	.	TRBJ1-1	TGCGCCAGCAGCTTGCCGGGACAGGGATGGAACACTGAAGCTTTCTTT	CASSLPGQGWNTEAFF
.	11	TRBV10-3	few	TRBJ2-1	TGTGCCATCCAGGTGGCCAATGAGCAGTTCTTC	CAIQVANEQFF
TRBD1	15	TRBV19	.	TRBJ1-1	TGTGCCAGTAGTATCAACAGGGGTTCGGACACTGAAGCTTTCTTT	CASSINRGSDTEAFF
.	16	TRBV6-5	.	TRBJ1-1	TGTGCCAGCAGTTCCCCTAGGGGCAGGGGGAACACTGAAGCTTTCTTT	CASSSPRGRGNTEAFF
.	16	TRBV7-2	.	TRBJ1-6	TGTGCCAGCAGCCGTATCCCTGGAGTGCGGGGCTCACCCCTCCACTTT	CASSRIPGVRGSPLHF
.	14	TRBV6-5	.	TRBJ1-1	TGTGCCAGCAGCTACCTTCCGGGGGGGACTGAAGCTTTCTTT	CASSYLPGGTEAFF
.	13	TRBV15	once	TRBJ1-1	TGTGCCACCAGCAGCCGCCGGGGGACTGAAGCTTTCTTT	CATSSRRGTEAFF
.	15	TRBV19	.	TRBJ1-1	TGTGCCAGTAGTGTACGGACCGGAGGGAGTGGTGAAGCTTTCTTT	CASSVRTGGSGEAFF
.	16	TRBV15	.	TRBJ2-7	TGTGCCACCAGCCAAACAGGGGTAGGGACTTCCTACGAGCAGTACTTC	CATSQTGVGTSYEQYF
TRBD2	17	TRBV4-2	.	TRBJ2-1	TGTGCCAGCAGCCCTAGGCAGCCGGGAGGGCCGGTATATGAGCAGTTCTTC	CASSPRQPGGPVYEQFF
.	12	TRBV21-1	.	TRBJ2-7	TGTGCCAGCAGCCCTGAGGAGAACGAGCAGTACTTC	CASSPEENEQYF
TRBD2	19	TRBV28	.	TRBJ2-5	TGTGCCAGCAGTTCCCTTGACTCGATACTAGCGGGTGTACAAGAGACCCAGTACTTC	CASSSLDSILAGVQETQYF
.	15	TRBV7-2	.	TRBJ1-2	TGTGCCAGCAGCCCCCAGGGGCAGGGTTACTATGGCTACACCTTC	CASSPQGQGYYGYTF
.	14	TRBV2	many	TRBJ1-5	TGTGCCAGCAGTGACGGGGGGGGTTATCAGCCCCAGCATTTT	CASSDGGGYQPQHF
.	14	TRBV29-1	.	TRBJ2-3	TGCAGCGTTGATTCCTTACTTAGCACAGATACGCAGTATTTT	CSVDSLLSTDTQYF
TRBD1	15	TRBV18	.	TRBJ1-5	TGTGCCAGCTCACTAGGGGGCGCGAGCAATCAGCCCCAGCATTTT	CASSLGGASNQPQHF
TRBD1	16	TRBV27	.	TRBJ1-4	TGTGCCAGCAGTTTCTCTACAGGGGGCGAAGTTGAAAAACTGTTTTTT	CASSFSTGGEVEKLFF
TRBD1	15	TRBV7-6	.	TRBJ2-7	TGTGCCAGCAGCCGGACAGGGACAAACTCCTACGAGCAGTACTTC	CASSRTGTNSYEQYF
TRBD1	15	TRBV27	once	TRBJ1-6	TGTGCCAGCAGTTTATCGACAGGGGGTCGGTCACCCCTCCACTTT	CASSLSTGGRSPLHF
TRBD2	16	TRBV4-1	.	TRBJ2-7	TGCGCCAGCAGCCAAGATAGGCTCGCGGGAGGCACCGAGCAGTACTTC	CASSQDRLAGGTEQYF
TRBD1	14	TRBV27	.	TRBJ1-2	TGTGCCAGCAGTTCGCAGGGGGGAACGGGTGGCTACACCTTC	CASSSQGGTGGYTF
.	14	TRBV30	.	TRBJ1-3	TGTGCCTGGAGTGTGACGCAGGGGAGAAACACCATATATTTT	CAWSVTQGRNTIYF
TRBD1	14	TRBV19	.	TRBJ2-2	TGTGCCACCGGGGACAGGGGAGGAACCGGGGAGCTGTTTTTT	CATGDRGGTGELFF
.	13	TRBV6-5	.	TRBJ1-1	TGTGCCAGCAGTTTCCCAGGGAACACTGAAGCTTTCTTT	CASSFPGNTEAFF